The following is a T cell receptor beta chain sequence with its context. Its antigen is not known. These data are taken from a study of PD-1 blockade in mismatch repair-deficient tumors. Study outcomes and limitations: Tumor-resident clones, often absent from pretreatment blood, expanded after pembrolizumab and then contracted.

Germline V gene data show CDR1 as SGHRS and CDR2 as YFSETQ. The CDR3 has 17 amino acids. Trimming removed 4 bases from V and 5 bases from J; junction bases left unmatched: 17. Using immunoSEQ multiplex PCR, the repertoire was profiled, and TCRdb retains in-frame clones only, with some absent. The table records under 15,000 clones, approximately 82% of them present only once. Every patient had mismatch repair deficiency by PCR or immunohistochemistry. TCR sequencing covered a few patients who responded to pembrolizumab. This clonotype was sampled from an adult with mismatch repair-deficient cancer. The input for sequencing was PBMCs, taken approximately 15 weeks after starting pembrolizumab. The chain employs TRBV5-1 and TRBJ2-5; 7 positions match TRBD2. The CDR3 sequence is CASSPSGGSRGLETQYF. CDR3 in DNA: TGCGCCAGCAGCCCGTCGGGCGGGAGTCGCGGTTTGGAGACCCAGTACTTC.